Presented here are 20 T cell receptor beta chains from one specimen sequenced in a study of post-analysis software for immune sequencing data. These receptors have no identified antigens. Unique molecular identifiers were built into the TCR beta cDNA libraries. Using its own MiXCR run on the PCR reads, TCRdb lists one record per CDR3 protein. The table includes roughly 600,000 distinct CDR3 sequences, 44% detected once. Findings and limits, study-wide: Controls showed lower frequencies than patients for five TRBV segments, and TRBV5-6, TRBV5-1 and TRBV20-1 were among these.

Sequencing was carried out using blood. These receptors originate from a girl between 10 and 17 years old with multiple sclerosis.

This chain links TRBV27 with TRBJ2-5, with 9 bases aligning to TRBD1. The DNA matches TRBJ2-7 better at its end, which makes the J call doubtful. Germline V lookup: CDR1 MNHEY, CDR2 SMNVEV (reference sequence). The CDR3 has 13 residues. Written as DNA, the CDR3 is TGTGCCAGCAGTTTTACAGGGGGCCACGAGCAGTACTTC. Residues: CASSFTGGHEQYF.

The gene calls are TRBV6-6 and TRBJ1-4; the D is unclear. Deletions cut 2 bases from V and 8 bases from J, with 15 bases between. The germline V gene encodes CDR1 MNHNY and CDR2 SVGAGI (reference sequence). The CDR3 consists of 15 residues. CDR3 region: CASSYGVGGSEKLFF. CDR3 bases: TGTGCCAGCAGTTACGGGGTGGGCGGGTCCGAAAAACTGTTTTTT.

This clonotype showed up just once. The chain couples TRBV12-3 or TRBV12-4 to TRBJ2-7; weak D call: TRBD2 (5 bases). V was pared by 6 bases and J by 4 bases, with 16 bases between. The CDR3 extends over 14 amino acids. The CDR3 sequence: CASRFEGEGYEQYF. The DNA of the CDR3 is TGTGCCAGCAGGTTTGAGGGAGAAGGGTACGAGCAGTACTTC.

This clonotype was recorded only once. V and J are TRBV5-5 and TRBJ1-1, with TRBD1 matching 10 bases. CDR3 length: 16 amino acids. With V trimmed by 4 bases and J by 1 base, 7 bases remained unmatched. The germline gives CDR1 SGHKS, CDR2 YYEKEE (reference sequence). The CDR3 reads CASSGGDRGSNTEAFF. For the CDR3, the DNA is TGTGCCAGCAGCGGGGGGGACAGGGGATCGAACACTGAAGCTTTCTTT.

This clonotype was seen a handful of times. The V call is TRBV20-1, the J call TRBJ2-1; 11 nucleotides agree with TRBD2. CDR1 is DFQATT and CDR2 is SNEGSKA in the germline V gene (reference sequence). The CDR3 spans 14 residues. With 6 bases clipped from V and 5 bases from J, the junction kept 6 bases outside the gene matches. CDR3 residues: CSAPGTSGDNEQFF. CDR3 bases: TGCAGTGCCCCCGGGACTAGCGGTGACAATGAGCAGTTCTTC.

The chain recombines TRBV12-3 or TRBV12-4 with TRBJ2-3; 14 nucleotides match TRBD2. J was trimmed by 4 bases and V by 9 bases; bases with no gene match: 6. The CDR3 totals 15 residues. CDR3 sequence (DNA): TGTGCCAGTAGGGGGACTAGCGGGAGTGCAGATACGCAGTATTTT. Protein sequence: CASRGTSGSADTQYF.

The CDR3 DNA reads TGTGCCAGCAGCTTAAACCAGGAGCAGTACTTC. Translating it yields CASSLNQEQYF. This chain joins TRBV7-9 and TRBJ2-7; D ambiguous. CDR3 size: 11 residues. CDR1 is SEHNR and CDR2 is FQNEAQ in the germline V gene (reference sequence). Trimming shortened V by 2 bases and J by 7 bases, and 6 bases separated the two germline ends.

V is TRBV12-3 or TRBV12-4 and J is TRBJ2-5; no clear D gene. V lost 6 bases and J 2 bases, leaving 13 bases between the germline ends. The CDR3 spans 14 residues. This CDR3 reads CASSPQSRQETQYF. The CDR3 DNA reads as TGTGCCAGCAGCCCCCAATCGAGGCAAGAGACCCAGTACTTC.

This clonotype was detected ten times or more. The rearrangement joins TRBV5-1 to TRBJ2-5, with D tentatively TRBD1 (6 bases). CDR1 SGHRS and CDR2 YFSETQ come from the germline V gene. The V end was cut by 4 bases, the J end by 2 bases, with 12 bases between. This CDR3 is built from 14 residues. DNA of the CDR3: TGCGCCAGCAGCATTGGACAGCAGCAAGAGACCCAGTACTTC. Its translation is CASSIGQQQETQYF.

The gene calls are TRBV12-3 or TRBV12-4 and TRBJ2-3; 14 nucleotides match TRBD2. Trimming removed 6 bases from V and 7 bases from J; junction bases left unmatched: 18. The CDR3 length is 19 residues. CDR3 in amino acids: CASSQDSQGLAGGRHTQYF. DNA of the CDR3: TGTGCCAGCAGCCAGGACAGCCAAGGACTAGCGGGAGGCCGTCATACGCAGTATTTT.

The chain joins TRBV5-5 to TRBJ1-1; D is unresolved. CDR3 length: 13 residues. V was pared by 7 bases and J by 1 base, with 11 bases between. Germline V gives CDR1 SGHKS, CDR2 YYEKEE (reference sequence). The CDR3 protein is CASRPFGNTEAFF. CDR3 nucleotide sequence: TGTGCCAGCCGACCTTTCGGGAACACTGAAGCTTTCTTT.

With regard to this clonotype: Compared with germline, one end of the junction differs, possibly owing to a read error. This chain connects TRBV29-1 to TRBJ2-1; the match to TRBD2 covers 8 bases. Germline CDR1 and CDR2: SQVTM and ANQGSEA. There are 15 residues in the CDR3. The CDR3 DNA reads TGCAGCGTTGAAGAGCGGGGGGCGGGGTACAAGGAGCAGTTCTTC. Amino acids: CSVEERGAGYKEQFF.

The genes are TRBV12-3 or TRBV12-4 and TRBJ1-3; the D is unclear. The V and J ends lost 2 bases and 0 bases respectively, with 2 bases between them. The CDR3 runs 13 residues. The CDR3 sequence is CASSLRSGNTIYF. CDR3 DNA sequence: TGTGCCAGCAGTTTACGCTCTGGAAACACCATATATTTT.

The chain combines TRBV5-1 with TRBJ2-3, with 9 positions matching TRBD2. The CDR3 length is 14 residues. Germline CDR1 is SGHRS and CDR2 is YFSETQ. V was pared by 1 base and J by 6 bases, with 3 bases of the junction left unmatched. The CDR3 loop reads CASSLRSGRDTQYF. CDR3 bases: TGCGCCAGCAGCTTGAGGAGCGGGAGGGATACGCAGTATTTT. The full variable domain, completed using reference TRBV5-1 and TRBJ2-3, is KAGVTQTPRYLIKTRGQQVTLSCSPISGHRSVSWYQQTPGQGLQFLFEYFSETQRNKGNFPGRFSGRQFSNSRSEMNVSTLELGDSALYLCASSLRSGRDTQYFGPGTRLTVL.

The chain employs TRBV20-1 and TRBJ2-7; 8 nucleotides match TRBD2. V gave up 5 bases and J gave up 1 base; unmatched junction bases: 10. The CDR3 contains 15 residues. Per germline, CDR1 DFQATT and CDR2 SNEGSKA (reference sequence). This CDR3 reads CSAGGWLAGSYEQYF. The CDR3 nucleotides are TGCAGTGCTGGAGGTTGGTTAGCGGGGTCCTACGAGCAGTACTTC.

The chain uses TRBV9 and TRBJ2-5; D is possibly TRBD1 (6 bases). Between the trimmed V and J ends, which lost 0 bases and 5 bases, there was a span of 14 bases. Germline loops: CDR1 SGDLS, CDR2 YYNGEE. This CDR3 has 15 residues. The chain's CDR3 is CASSVESRQGETQYF. The CDR3, as DNA: TGTGCCAGCAGCGTAGAAAGTCGGCAGGGGGAGACCCAGTACTTC.

The chain combines TRBV20-1 with TRBJ1-2, with 7 bases lining up with TRBD1. Trimming cost V 0 bases and J 4 bases; bases outside gene matches: 14. The CDR3 totals 17 residues. The germline CDR1 and CDR2 sequences are DFQATT and SNEGSKA (reference sequence). The CDR3 spells CSAREKLGQSHLYGYTF. In DNA, the CDR3 is TGCAGTGCTAGAGAGAAGTTGGGACAGAGTCACCTCTATGGCTACACCTTC.

The chain carries TRBV5-1 and TRBJ2-7; perhaps D is TRBD1 or TRBD2 (5 bases each). Trimming shortened V by 4 bases and J by 4 bases, and 15 bases separated the two germline ends. The CDR3 is 14 amino acids. In germline, CDR1 is SGHRS, CDR2 YFSETQ. Here the CDR3 reads CASSPLGRRYEQYF. CDR3 DNA sequence: TGCGCCAGCAGCCCCTTGGGACGGCGGTACGAGCAGTACTTC.

This chain links TRBV5-1 with TRBJ1-2, with D hard to call. V lost 5 bases, J lost 0 bases, and 11 bases lay in between. Germline CDR1 and CDR2: SGHRS and YFSETQ. The CDR3 extends over 14 amino acids. The CDR3 spells CASREAGANYGYTF. The CDR3 bases are TGCGCCAGCAGAGAGGCAGGAGCTAACTATGGCTACACCTTC.

The chain is built from TRBV27 and TRBJ2-1; 7 bases align to TRBD1. Per the germline V gene, CDR1 is MNHEY and CDR2 is SMNVEV (reference sequence). The CDR3 runs 15 residues. V was pared by 6 bases and J by 8 bases, with 13 bases of the junction left unmatched. CDR3 nucleotide sequence: TGTGCCAGCAGCCGCGGACAGGAAAATTTGTATGAGCAGTTCTTC. It translates to CASSRGQENLYEQFF.